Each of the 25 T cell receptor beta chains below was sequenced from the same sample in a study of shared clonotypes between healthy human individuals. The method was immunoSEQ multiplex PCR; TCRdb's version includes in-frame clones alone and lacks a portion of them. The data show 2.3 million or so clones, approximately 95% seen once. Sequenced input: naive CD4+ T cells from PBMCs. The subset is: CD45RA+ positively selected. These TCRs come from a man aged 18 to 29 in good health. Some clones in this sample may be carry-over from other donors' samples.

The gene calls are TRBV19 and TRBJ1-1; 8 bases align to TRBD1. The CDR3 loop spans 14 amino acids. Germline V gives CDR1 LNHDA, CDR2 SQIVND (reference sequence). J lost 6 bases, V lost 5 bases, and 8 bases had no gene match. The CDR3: CASSLDRETSEAFF. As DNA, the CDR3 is TGTGCCAGTAGTCTGGACAGGGAGACATCTGAAGCTTTCTTT.

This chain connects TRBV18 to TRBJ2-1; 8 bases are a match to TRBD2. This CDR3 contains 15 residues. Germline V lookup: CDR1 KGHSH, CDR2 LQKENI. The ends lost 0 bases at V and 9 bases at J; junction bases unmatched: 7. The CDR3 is CASSPPSGRGVEQFF. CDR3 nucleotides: TGTGCCAGCTCACCACCCAGCGGGAGAGGCGTTGAGCAGTTCTTC.

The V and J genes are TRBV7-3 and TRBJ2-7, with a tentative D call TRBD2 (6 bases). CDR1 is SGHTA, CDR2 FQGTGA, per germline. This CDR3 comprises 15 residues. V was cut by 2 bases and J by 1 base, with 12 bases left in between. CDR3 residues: CASSLGGTGSYEQYF. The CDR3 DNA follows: TGTGCCAGCAGCTTAGGCGGGACTGGGTCCTACGAGCAGTACTTC.

CDR3 nucleotides: TGCGCCAGCAGCAACTGGGGGCAGGATGAAGCTTTCTTT. It encodes CASSNWGQDEAFF. This chain links TRBV4-1 with TRBJ1-1, with a tentative D call TRBD1 (6 bases). The CDR3 contains 13 residues. CDR1 is MGHRA, CDR2 YSYEKL, per germline. The V end lost 5 bases, the J end lost 7 bases, and 14 bases lay between the germline ends.

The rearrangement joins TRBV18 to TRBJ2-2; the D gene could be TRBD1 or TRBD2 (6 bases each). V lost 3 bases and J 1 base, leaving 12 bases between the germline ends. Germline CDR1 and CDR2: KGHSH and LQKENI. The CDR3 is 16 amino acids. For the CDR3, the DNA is TGTGCCAGCTCACCTAGGGGGGCCAGGAACACCGGGGAGCTGTTTTTT. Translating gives CASSPRGARNTGELFF. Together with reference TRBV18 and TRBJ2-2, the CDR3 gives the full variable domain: NAGVMQNPRHLVRRRGQEARLRCSPMKGHSHVYWYRQLPEEGLKFMVYLQKENIIDESGMPKERFSAEFPKEGPSILRIQQVVRGDSAAYFCASSPRGARNTGELFFGEGSRLTVL.

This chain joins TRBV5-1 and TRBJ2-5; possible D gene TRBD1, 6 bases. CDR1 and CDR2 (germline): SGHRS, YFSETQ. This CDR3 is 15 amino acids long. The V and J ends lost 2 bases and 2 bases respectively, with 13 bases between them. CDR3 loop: CASSLQGAGQETQYF. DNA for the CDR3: TGCGCCAGCAGCTTACAGGGAGCTGGGCAAGAGACCCAGTACTTC.

CDR3 DNA sequence: TGTGCCAGCAGCCTACCGGGCTCCTCCCCGTATTTT. It encodes CASSLPGSSPYF. The chain joins TRBV7-6 to TRBJ2-3; D not certain. Trimming took 5 bases from V and 14 from J, leaving 17 bases between them. CDR1 and CDR2 (germline): SGHVS, FNYEAQ. The length of the CDR3 is 12 residues.

The CDR3 sequence is CASSPGPRREQYF. In DNA, the CDR3 is TGTGCCAGCAGCCCGGGTCCTCGGAGGGAGCAGTACTTC. This chain uses TRBV28 with TRBJ2-7, with D possibly TRBD2 on 5 matching bases. Germline V gene sequence: CDR1 MDHEN, CDR2 SYDVKM. The CDR3 has 13 amino acids. Trimming took 6 bases from V and 7 from J, leaving 16 bases between them.

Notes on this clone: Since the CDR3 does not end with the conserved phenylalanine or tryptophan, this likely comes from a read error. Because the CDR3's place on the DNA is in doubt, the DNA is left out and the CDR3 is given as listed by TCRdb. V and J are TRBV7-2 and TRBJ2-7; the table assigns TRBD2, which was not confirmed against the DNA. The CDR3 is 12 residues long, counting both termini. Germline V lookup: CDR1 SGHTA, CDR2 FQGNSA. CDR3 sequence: CASSLVSGLPIL.

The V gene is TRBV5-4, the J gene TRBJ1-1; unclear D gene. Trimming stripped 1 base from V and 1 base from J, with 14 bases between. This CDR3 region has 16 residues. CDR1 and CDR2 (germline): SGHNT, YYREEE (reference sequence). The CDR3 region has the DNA TGTGCCAGCAGCTTGTTCCCGGGCAGTGCGAACACTGAAGCTTTCTTT. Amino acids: CASSLFPGSANTEAFF. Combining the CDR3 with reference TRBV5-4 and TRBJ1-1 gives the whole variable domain ETGVTQSPTHLIKTRGQQVTLRCSSQSGHNTVSWYQQALGQGPQFIFQYYREEENGRGNFPPRFSGLQFPNYSSELNVNALELDDSALYLCASSLFPGSANTEAFFGQGTRLTVV.

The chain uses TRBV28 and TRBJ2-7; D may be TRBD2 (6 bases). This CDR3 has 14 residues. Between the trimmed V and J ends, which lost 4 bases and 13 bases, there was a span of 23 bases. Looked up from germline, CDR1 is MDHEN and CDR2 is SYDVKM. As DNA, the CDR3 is TGTGCCAGCAGTTCAAGTTTAGCGGAGCCTTTAGGCTACTTC. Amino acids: CASSSSLAEPLGYF.

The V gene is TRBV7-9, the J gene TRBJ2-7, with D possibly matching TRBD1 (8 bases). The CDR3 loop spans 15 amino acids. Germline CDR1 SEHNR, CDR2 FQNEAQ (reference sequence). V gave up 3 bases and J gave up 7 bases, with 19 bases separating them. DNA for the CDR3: TGTGCCAGCAGCTTGAAGGACAGGGAGGGTGAGGAGCAGTACTTC. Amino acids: CASSLKDREGEEQYF. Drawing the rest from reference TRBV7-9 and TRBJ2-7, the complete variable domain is DTGVSQNPRHKITKRGQNVTFRCDPISEHNRLYWYRQTLGQGPEFLTYFQNEAQLEKSRLLSDRFSAERPKGSFSTLEIQRTEQGDSAMYLCASSLKDREGEEQYFGPGTRLTVT.

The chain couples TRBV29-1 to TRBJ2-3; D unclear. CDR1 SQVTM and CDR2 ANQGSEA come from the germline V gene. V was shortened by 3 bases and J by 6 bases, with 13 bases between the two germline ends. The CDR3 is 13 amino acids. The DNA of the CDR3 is TGCAGCGTTGATCCATTGGCCTCCGATACGCAGTATTTT. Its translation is CSVDPLASDTQYF.

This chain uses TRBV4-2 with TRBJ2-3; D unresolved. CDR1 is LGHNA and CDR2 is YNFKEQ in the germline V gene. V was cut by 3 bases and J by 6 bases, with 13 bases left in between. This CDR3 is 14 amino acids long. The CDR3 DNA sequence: TGTGCCAGCAGCCATGGAGCCGGCGTGGATACGCAGTATTTT. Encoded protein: CASSHGAGVDTQYF.

The CDR3, as DNA: TGTGCCAGCAGGGGGACGCGGCAGTACGAGCAGTACTTC. Encoded protein: CASRGTRQYEQYF. The gene calls are TRBV6-1 and TRBJ2-7; either TRBD1 or TRBD2 may fit D (5 bases each). Germline-derived CDR1 and CDR2 are MNHNS and SASEGT. Trimming took off 6 bases at V and 4 bases at J, with 13 bases between the two ends. CDR3 length equals 13 residues.

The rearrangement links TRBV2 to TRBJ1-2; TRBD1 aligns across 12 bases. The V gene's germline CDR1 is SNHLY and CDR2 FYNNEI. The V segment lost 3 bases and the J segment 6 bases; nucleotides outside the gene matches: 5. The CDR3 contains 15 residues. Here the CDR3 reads CASSDRDRGRDGYTF. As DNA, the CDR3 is TGTGCCAGCAGTGACCGGGACAGGGGGCGTGATGGCTACACCTTC.

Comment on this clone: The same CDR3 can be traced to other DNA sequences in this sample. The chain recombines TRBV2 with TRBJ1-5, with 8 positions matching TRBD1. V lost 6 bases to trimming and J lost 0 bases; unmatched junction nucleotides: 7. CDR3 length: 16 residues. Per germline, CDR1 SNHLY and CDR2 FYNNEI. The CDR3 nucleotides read TGTGCCAGCAGCCCCCAGACAGGGGATAGCAATCAGCCCCAGCATTTT. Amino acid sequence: CASSPQTGDSNQPQHF.

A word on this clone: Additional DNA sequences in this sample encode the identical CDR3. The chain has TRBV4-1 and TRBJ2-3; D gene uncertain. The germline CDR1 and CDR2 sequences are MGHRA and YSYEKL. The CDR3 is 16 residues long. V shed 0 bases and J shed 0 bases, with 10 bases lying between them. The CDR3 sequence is CASSQEGTPSTDTQYF. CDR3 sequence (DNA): TGCGCCAGCAGCCAAGAAGGCACCCCTAGCACAGATACGCAGTATTTT.

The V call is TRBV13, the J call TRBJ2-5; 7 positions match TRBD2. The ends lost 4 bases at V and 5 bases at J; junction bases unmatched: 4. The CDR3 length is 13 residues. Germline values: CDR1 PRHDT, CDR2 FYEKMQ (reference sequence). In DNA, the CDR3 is TGTGCCAGCAGCTCTCGGCGGGAGGAGACCCAGTACTTC. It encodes CASSSRREETQYF.

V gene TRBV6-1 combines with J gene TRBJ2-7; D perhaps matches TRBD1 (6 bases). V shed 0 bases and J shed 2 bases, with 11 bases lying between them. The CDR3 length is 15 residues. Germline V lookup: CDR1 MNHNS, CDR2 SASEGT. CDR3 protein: CASSEAFGQPYEQYF. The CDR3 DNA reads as TGTGCCAGCAGTGAAGCGTTTGGACAGCCCTACGAGCAGTACTTC.

CDR3 protein: CASSYGPGGNIEQFF. The CDR3 DNA reads TGTGCCAGCAGTTACGGTCCGGGAGGGAACATTGAGCAGTTCTTC. The V call is TRBV6-5, the J call TRBJ2-1, with 8 bases that match TRBD2. Unmatched junction bases numbered 9, after V lost 2 bases and J lost 9 bases. Germline values: CDR1 MNHEY, CDR2 SVGAGI. This CDR3 is 15 amino acids long.

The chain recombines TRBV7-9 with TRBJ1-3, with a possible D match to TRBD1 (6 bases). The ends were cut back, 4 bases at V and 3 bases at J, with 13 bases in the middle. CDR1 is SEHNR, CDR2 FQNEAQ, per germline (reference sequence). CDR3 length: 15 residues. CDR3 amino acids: CASSSGGGNGNTIYF. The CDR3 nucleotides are TGTGCCAGCAGCTCCGGGGGGGGCAATGGAAACACCATATATTTT.

Here the CDR3 reads CASSLVGVGGGTDTQYF. CDR3 coding DNA: TGCGCCAGCAGCTTGGTGGGCGTCGGAGGGGGCACAGATACGCAGTATTTT. The rearrangement uses TRBV5-1 and TRBJ2-3; maybe TRBD2 (6 bases). The CDR3 has 17 amino acids. Germline V gives CDR1 SGHRS, CDR2 YFSETQ. The ends were cut back, 0 bases at V and 1 base at J, with 15 bases in the middle.

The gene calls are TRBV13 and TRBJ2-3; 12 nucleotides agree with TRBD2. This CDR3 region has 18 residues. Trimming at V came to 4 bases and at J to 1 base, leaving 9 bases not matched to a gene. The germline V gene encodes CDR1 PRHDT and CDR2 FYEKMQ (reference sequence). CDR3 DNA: TGTGCCAGCAGCTCGAGACTAGCGGGAGTCACCCGCACAGATACGCAGTATTTT. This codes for CASSSRLAGVTRTDTQYF.

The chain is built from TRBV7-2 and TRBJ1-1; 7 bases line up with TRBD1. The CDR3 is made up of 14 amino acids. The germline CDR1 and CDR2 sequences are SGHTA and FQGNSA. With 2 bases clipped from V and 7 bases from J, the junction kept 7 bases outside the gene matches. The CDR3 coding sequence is TGTGCCAGCAGCTTAATTCCCGCAGGGGGTGAAGCTTTCTTT. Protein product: CASSLIPAGGEAFF.